The present T cell receptor (beta chain) was sequenced within a study of blood T cell repertoires in COVID-19. Some clones are missing from TCRdb's copy, which holds only in-frame ones; the method was immunoSEQ multiplex PCR. The sample has just over 300,000 clones; nearly 90% are singletons. The ends were cut back, 1 base at V and 7 bases at J, with 13 bases in the middle. This CDR3 is built from 15 residues. From germline, CDR1 is LGHDT and CDR2 YNNKEL (reference sequence). The chain uses TRBV3-1 (or the pseudogene TRBV3-2) and TRBJ1-4, with unresolved D. Sequences were obtained from PBMCs or T cells enriched from blood (not recorded which). The TCR comes from a woman aged 18-29 years with acute COVID-19. The CDR3 region is CASSQGRPGIEKLFF. CDR3 coding DNA: TGTGCCAGCAGCCAAGGACGCCCGGGGATTGAAAAACTGTTTTTT.